This entry lists 20 T cell receptor beta chains sequenced from one sample in a study of blood T cell repertoires in COVID-19. The repertoire was sequenced with immunoSEQ multiplex PCR; TCRdb's copy has only in-frame clones and lacks some. The sample holds around 130,000 clones, roughly 80% seen once. The sequenced material came from peripheral blood. These receptors all stem from a man aged 60 to 75 with acute or convalescent COVID-19.

The chain combines TRBV7-8 with TRBJ2-2, with D possibly being TRBD1 (5 bases). The CDR3 covers 16 residues. Germline values: CDR1 SGHVS, CDR2 FQNEAQ. V dropped 5 bases and J dropped 7 bases, with 20 bases sitting between them. The CDR3 sequence is CASSPTSQGSGGELFF. In nucleotides, the CDR3 is TGTGCCAGCAGCCCAACGTCGCAGGGATCCGGCGGGGAGCTGTTTTTT.

This CDR3 reads CASSPWTLQETQYF. DNA of the CDR3: TGTGCCAGCAGCCCCTGGACACTTCAAGAGACCCAGTACTTC. The V call is TRBV3-1 (or the pseudogene TRBV3-2), the J call TRBJ2-5; tentatively, D is TRBD1 (5 bases). V was cut by 4 bases and J by 2 bases, with 11 bases left in between. The length of the CDR3 is 14 residues. Looked up from germline, CDR1 is LGHDT and CDR2 is YNNKEL (reference sequence).

The chain links TRBV6-1 to TRBJ2-7, with 9 nucleotides matching TRBD1. Trimming took 1 base from V and 3 from J; bases not matched to a gene: 4. The CDR3 is made up of 15 amino acids. From germline, CDR1 is MNHNS and CDR2 SASEGT. CDR3 nucleotides: TGTGCCAGCAGTGAAGATAGGACAGGGGTCTACGAGCAGTACTTC. Translation: CASSEDRTGVYEQYF.

DNA for the CDR3: TGTGCCTGGAGTCAGGGGGTCTACGAGCAGTACTTC. This sequence encodes CAWSQGVYEQYF. The chain combines TRBV30 with TRBJ2-7; 7 nucleotides agree with TRBD1. The CDR3 has 12 residues. Losses at the gene ends were 2 bases for V and 3 bases for J; bases not matched to a gene: 1. Germline V lookup: CDR1 GTSNPN, CDR2 SVGIG (reference sequence).

The gene calls are TRBV18 and TRBJ1-1, with 7 nucleotides matching TRBD1. Per germline, CDR1 KGHSH and CDR2 LQKENI. This CDR3 has 12 residues. The ends lost 4 bases at V and 7 bases at J; junction bases unmatched: 3. In DNA form, the CDR3 reads TGTGCCAGCTCACTGCGGACAGGTGAAGCTTTCTTT. Amino acids: CASSLRTGEAFF.

The rearrangement uses TRBV12-3 or TRBV12-4 and TRBJ1-6; no clear D gene. Trimming pared 3 bases from V and 11 bases from J, leaving 8 bases between. The CDR3 runs 12 residues. The CDR3 spells CASSLRDPPLHF. The DNA for the CDR3 is TGTGCCAGCAGTTTGCGGGATCCACCCCTCCACTTT.

This clone was detected many times. The V gene is TRBV27, the J gene TRBJ1-5; 9 bases match TRBD1. The CDR3 is 16 amino acids. J lost 1 base, V lost 6 bases, and 7 bases had no gene match. The germline gives CDR1 MNHEY, CDR2 SMNVEV (reference sequence). CDR3 amino acids: CASRTKQGASNQPQHF. The DNA for the CDR3 is TGTGCCAGCAGGACAAAACAGGGGGCAAGCAATCAGCCCCAGCATTTT.

V is TRBV21-1 and J is TRBJ1-1. TRBV21-1 is listed as a pseudogene. This CDR3 spans 19 amino acids. The CDR3, as DNA: TGTGCCAGCAGCAAAGAAGGGGTAGGAGGGGCGGTACCGAACACTGAAGCTTTCTTT. Its translation: CASSKEGVGGAVPNTEAFF.

J is TRBJ2-7 and V is TRBV3-1 (or the pseudogene TRBV3-2), with D perhaps matching TRBD1 (6 bases). Germline CDR1 and CDR2: LGHDT and YNNKEL (reference sequence). Trimming took 5 bases from V and 2 from J, leaving 10 bases between them. CDR3 size: 13 residues. The CDR3 DNA follows: TGTGCCAGCAGCTGGGGGCCTACCTACGAGCAGTACTTC. This sequence encodes CASSWGPTYEQYF.

V usage is TRBV9 and J usage is TRBJ1-3; D is perhaps TRBD1 (5 bases). CDR3 length equals 18 residues. Germline CDR1 reads SGDLS; CDR2 reads YYNGEE. The V end was cut by 4 bases, the J end by 1 base, with 21 bases between. The CDR3, as DNA: TGTGCCAGCAGCCCCCGCCCGACAGATTCCCTTTCTGGAAACACCATATATTTT. Residues: CASSPRPTDSLSGNTIYF.

In its sample, this clone was seen once. V and J are TRBV11-2 and TRBJ2-1, with TRBD2 matching 12 bases. The germline V gene has CDR1 SGHAT and CDR2 FQNNGV. The CDR3 is 19 residues long. J was trimmed by 0 bases and V by 1 base; bases with no gene match: 7. CDR3 nucleotide sequence: TGTGCCAGCAGCTTAGTAGGGACTAGCGGGCCGAGCTCCTACAATGAGCAGTTCTTC. As protein: CASSLVGTSGPSSYNEQFF.

The V gene is TRBV7-7, the J gene TRBJ2-2; TRBD2 might be the D (5 bases). Germline CDR1 SSHAT, CDR2 FNYEAQ (reference sequence). Trimming shortened V by 5 bases and J by 6 bases, and 10 bases separated the two germline ends. CDR3 size: 13 residues. The CDR3 is CASSLVGAGELFF. CDR3 nucleotides: TGTGCCAGCAGCCTAGTGGGAGCCGGGGAGCTGTTTTTT.

The chain uses TRBV9 and TRBJ2-5, with D perhaps matching TRBD1 (6 bases). Trimming removed 7 bases from V and 5 bases from J, with 18 bases in between. CDR1 and CDR2 from the germline V gene are SGDLS and YYNGEE. There are 14 residues in the CDR3. The CDR3, as DNA: TGTGCCAGCTCTCGAGAGGGGGTGGATGAGACCCAGTACTTC. Protein sequence: CASSREGVDETQYF.

The chain employs TRBV30 and TRBJ2-3; 8 nucleotides line up with TRBD2. Germline V gives CDR1 GTSNPN, CDR2 SVGIG (reference sequence). The CDR3 totals 13 residues. The V segment lost 4 bases and the J segment 6 bases; nucleotides outside the gene matches: 6. This chain's CDR3 is CAWNGGAIDTQYF. CDR3 nucleotide sequence: TGTGCCTGGAACGGGGGGGCAATCGATACGCAGTATTTT.

This chain joins TRBV7-8 and TRBJ2-1, with 8 bases aligning to TRBD2. The CDR3 has 18 residues. In germline, CDR1 is SGHVS, CDR2 FQNEAQ. J gave up 1 base and V 5 bases, and 13 bases lay outside the gene matches. CDR3 amino acids: CASSEPRAGGESYNEQFF. CDR3 DNA: TGTGCCAGCAGCGAGCCCCGGGCGGGAGGAGAATCCTACAATGAGCAGTTCTTC.

V is TRBV6-1 and J is TRBJ1-4; D is possibly TRBD1 (6 bases). Per germline, CDR1 MNHNS and CDR2 SASEGT. This CDR3 is 15 amino acids long. The V end lost 1 base, the J end lost 7 bases, and 13 bases lay between the germline ends. CDR3 loop: CASSEGGGGGEKLFF. DNA for the CDR3: TGTGCCAGCAGTGAAGGCGGGGGAGGGGGTGAAAAACTGTTTTTT.

The rearrangement links TRBV6-5 to TRBJ1-2; TRBD1 agrees at 9 bases. Germline CDR1 is MNHEY and CDR2 is SVGAGI. V gave up 5 bases and J gave up 0 bases; unmatched junction bases: 4. CDR3 size: 15 residues. The CDR3 region has the DNA TGTGCCAGCAGTATCCGGGACAGGGCTAACTATGGCTACACCTTC. This encodes CASSIRDRANYGYTF.

The genes are TRBV9 and TRBJ1-5; tentatively, D is TRBD1 (6 bases). This CDR3 is 15 amino acids long. Germline values: CDR1 SGDLS, CDR2 YYNGEE. With 4 bases removed from V and 7 bases from J, the gap between germline ends came to 18 bases. CDR3 coding DNA: TGTGCCAGCAGCCCAGGGGAGGGACCAGAACAGCCCCAGCATTTT. Translating it yields CASSPGEGPEQPQHF.

The gene calls are TRBV19 and TRBJ2-2; TRBD1 agrees at 9 bases. The junction had 6 bases not matched to a gene; V was cut back by 4 bases and J by 3 bases. The CDR3 extends over 16 amino acids. Germline CDR1 reads LNHDA; CDR2 reads SQIVND (reference sequence). This CDR3 reads CASSTGQGYDTGELFF. The CDR3, as DNA: TGTGCCAGTAGTACCGGACAGGGGTACGACACCGGGGAGCTGTTTTTT.

This chain connects TRBV6-5 to TRBJ1-6; 7 bases match TRBD1. CDR1 MNHEY and CDR2 SVGAGI come from the germline V gene. This CDR3 is 15 amino acids long. Unmatched junction bases numbered 8, after V lost 4 bases and J lost 8 bases. CDR3 DNA: TGTGCCAGCAGTTTAAACAGGGGCGGGGATTCACCCCTCCACTTT. Protein: CASSLNRGGDSPLHF.